This TCR beta chain was captured by sequencing in a study of T cells in Graves' hyperthyroidism and ophthalmopathy. Study conclusions and caveats: Ophthalmopathy was model-predicted a median 6.5 months pre-onset.

Researchers took RNA transcripts and amplified the TCR beta CDR3 regions from them. A first-round RT-PCR of the TCR CDR3 used the HTBI primer set. TCRdb reprocessed the multiplex PCR reads with MiXCR, giving one entry per CDR3 protein. Of about 570,000 distinct CDR3 sequences in the sample, 40% to 55% were seen once. This CDR3 is 14 amino acids long. V was shortened by 6 bases and J by 4 bases, with 16 bases between the two germline ends. CDR1 and CDR2 (germline): SNHLY, FYNNEI. Remarks on this clonotype: Its antigen is not identified.

Patients showing uncontrolled infection, other autoimmune disease, pregnancy or lactation were ineligible. The diagnostic basis comprised clinical symptoms, serum thyroxine and TRAb, thyroid ultrasound and orbital computed tomography. The rearrangement joins TRBV2 to TRBJ2-7; TRBD2 might be the D (6 bases). The sequencing sample was made of peripheral blood or thyroid tissue (not recorded which). This clonotype originated in an adult woman with Graves' disease, either hyperthyroidism or ophthalmopathy (not recorded which). The CDR3 DNA follows: TGTGCCAGCAGACAAGCGGGTACTACTTACGAGCAGTACTTC. As protein: CASRQAGTTYEQYF.